Listed below are T cell receptor beta chains from one sample, sequenced in a study of regulatory T cells in long-lasting Graves disease. MiXCR, applied by TCRdb to the multiplex PCR reads, yields one record per CDR3 protein. Among about 400,000 distinct CDR3 sequences, around 20% were seen once, and the ten largest hold 20%. The sequencing used peripheral blood mononuclear cells (PBMCs), collected when the disease was refractory, from a patient treated with antithyroid drugs. These receptors originate from a female donor with Graves disease. CDR3s include the opening cysteine and the closing phenylalanine or tryptophan. The order of the fields is V gene, clone size, J gene, D gene, CDR3 protein, CDR3 DNA. D genes are given only for firm matches. Size values are once, few and many counts, or a class for expanded clones, and some rows have none.

V: TRBV7-9
size: NA
J: TRBJ2-3
D: TRBD2
CDR3: CASSPTPGLHISTDTQYF
DNA: TGTGCCAGCAGCCCAACACCGGGACTACACATTAGCACAGATACGCAGTATTTT

V: TRBV7-3
size: few
J: TRBJ1-1
D: TRBD1
CDR3: CASSLTGQRNTEAFF
DNA: TGTGCCAGCAGCTTAACGGGACAGAGGAACACTGAAGCTTTCTTT

V: TRBV6-2/TRBV6-3
size: few
J: TRBJ1-5
D: NA
CDR3: CASKGEREIESNQPQHF
DNA: TGTGCCAGCAAGGGGGAGAGGGAGATCGAGAGCAATCAGCCCCAGCATTTT

V: TRBV11-2
size: many
J: TRBJ2-7
D: TRBD1
CDR3: CASSLLYRGAYEQYF
DNA: TGTGCCAGCAGCTTACTTTACAGGGGTGCCTACGAGCAGTACTTC

V: TRBV5-8
size: NA
J: TRBJ2-7
D: TRBD2
CDR3: CASSWGTKSYEQYF
DNA: TGTGCCAGCAGTTGGGGGACTAAGTCCTACGAGCAGTACTTC

V: TRBV7-2
size: many
J: TRBJ2-7
D: NA
CDR3: CASSPGPVYEQYF
DNA: TGTGCCAGCAGCCCTGGACCGGTCTACGAGCAGTACTTC

V: TRBV19
size: NA
J: TRBJ2-1
D: TRBD2
CDR3: CASSIDGGSSYNEQFF
DNA: TGTGCCAGTAGTATAGATGGCGGGAGCTCCTACAATGAGCAGTTCTTC

V: TRBV28
size: NA
J: TRBJ2-2
D: TRBD2
CDR3: CAGAGTSNTGELFF
DNA: TGTGCCGGCGCCGGGACTAGTAACACCGGGGAGCTGTTTTTT

V: TRBV18
size: NA
J: TRBJ2-5
D: NA
CDR3: CASSPSPLSQETQYF
DNA: TGTGCCAGCTCACCCTCCCCGTTGAGCCAAGAGACCCAGTACTTC

V: TRBV6-7
size: NA
J: TRBJ2-7
D: TRBD2
CDR3: CASSYSTSGRAGQYF
DNA: TGTGCCAGCAGTTACTCGACTAGCGGGAGGGCCGGGCAGTACTTC

V: TRBV24-1
size: many
J: TRBJ2-2
D: NA
CDR3: CATSGGSSSNTGELFF
DNA: TGTGCCACCAGTGGTGGATCGAGTTCAAACACCGGGGAGCTGTTTTTT

V: TRBV6-2/TRBV6-3
size: few
J: TRBJ2-7
D: NA
CDR3: CASSSVHRAGWGEQYF
DNA: TGTGCCAGCAGTTCCGTTCACAGGGCCGGATGGGGGGAGCAGTACTTC

V: TRBV11-2
size: few
J: TRBJ2-7
D: NA
CDR3: CASSLSLGALSYEQYF
DNA: TGTGCCAGCAGCTTGAGTCTAGGGGCCCTCTCCTACGAGCAGTACTTC

V: TRBV29-1
size: few
J: TRBJ1-2
D: NA
CDR3: CSVGGLQDSYGYTF
DNA: TGCAGCGTTGGGGGTTTACAGGACAGCTATGGCTACACCTTC

V: TRBV19
size: NA
J: TRBJ2-5
D: NA
CDR3: CASSIRGYQETQYF
DNA: TGTGCCAGTAGTATTCGAGGGTACCAAGAGACCCAGTACTTC

V: TRBV12-3/TRBV12-4
size: NA
J: TRBJ2-1
D: NA
CDR3: CASTAFLSYNEQFF
DNA: TGTGCCAGCACCGCATTTCTCTCCTACAATGAGCAGTTCTTC

V: TRBV20-1
size: NA
J: TRBJ2-5
D: NA
CDR3: CSASALRGAETQYF
DNA: TGCAGTGCTAGCGCCCTGCGGGGCGCGGAGACCCAGTACTTC

V: TRBV12-3/TRBV12-4
size: NA
J: TRBJ2-3
D: NA
CDR3: CASRLYTDTQYF
DNA: TGTGCCAGCAGGTTATACACAGATACGCAGTATTTT

V: TRBV7-2
size: many
J: TRBJ1-1
D: NA
CDR3: CASSFNRMNTEAFF
DNA: TGTGCCAGCAGCTTCAACAGAATGAACACTGAAGCTTTCTTT

V: TRBV7-2
size: NA
J: TRBJ2-7
D: NA
CDR3: CASSPRWAYEQYF
DNA: TGTGCCAGCAGCCCGAGGTGGGCCTACGAGCAGTACTTC

V: TRBV19
size: NA
J: TRBJ1-1
D: NA
CDR3: CASRNRALNTEAFF
DNA: TGTGCCAGTAGGAACAGGGCCTTGAACACTGAAGCTTTCTTT

V: TRBV19
size: many
J: TRBJ2-7
D: NA
CDR3: CASSTSTSAALEQYF
DNA: TGTGCCAGTAGTACCTCGACTTCGGCGGCCCTCGAGCAGTACTTC

V: TRBV12-3/TRBV12-4
size: many
J: TRBJ1-1
D: NA
CDR3: CASRVDTGNTEAFF
DNA: TGTGCCAGCAGAGTCGACACGGGGAACACTGAAGCTTTCTTT

V: TRBV20-1
size: many
J: TRBJ2-5
D: NA
CDR3: CSARGWGQETQYF
DNA: TGCAGTGCTAGAGGGTGGGGCCAAGAGACCCAGTACTTC

V: TRBV6-9
size: few
J: TRBJ2-2
D: TRBD2
CDR3: CASSYPGLAGVSGELFF
DNA: TGTGCCAGCAGTTACCCCGGACTAGCGGGAGTTAGCGGGGAGCTGTTTTTT

V: TRBV27
size: many
J: TRBJ2-2
D: NA
CDR3: CASSLSGVPGELFF
DNA: TGTGCCAGCAGTTTATCCGGGGTGCCCGGGGAGCTGTTTTTT

V: TRBV30
size: NA
J: TRBJ1-5
D: NA
CDR3: CAWNPAQDSGNQPQHF
DNA: TGTGCCTGGAACCCTGCCCAGGACAGTGGCAATCAGCCCCAGCATTTT

V: TRBV4-2
size: NA
J: TRBJ2-7
D: NA
CDR3: CASSQDSGDISSYEQYF
DNA: TGTGCCAGCAGCCAGGATTCAGGGGATATCTCCTCCTACGAGCAGTACTTC

V: TRBV29-1
size: few
J: TRBJ1-2
D: NA
CDR3: CSVSRALSNWDGYTF
DNA: TGCAGCGTTAGCCGGGCCCTCTCGAATTGGGATGGCTACACCTTC